This T cell receptor (beta chain) is drawn from a study of blood T cell repertoires in COVID-19. Study as a whole: T cells, B-cell-depleted T cells, or PBMCs provided the cDNA or gDNA that served as material.

This clone has a single count. Deletions cut 0 bases from V and 5 bases from J, with 11 bases between. The CDR3 contains 15 residues. Germline CDR1 is LGHNA and CDR2 is YSLEER. In the authors' methods: Reference gene primer amplification in the assay estimated nucleated cell counts. Sequencing was performed with immunoSEQ multiplex PCR; in TCRdb, only in-frame clones are kept and a portion is missing. That table supplies the V and J calls and clone size; D and trimming were determined from the DNA. The sample yields some 100,000 clones, around 81% seen once. Sequences were obtained from peripheral blood. The J gene is TRBJ1-5, the V gene TRBV4-3; TRBD1 is a possible D gene (6 bases). The sequence came from a human donor in a cohort sampled during active COVID-19. DNA for the CDR3: TGCGCCAGCAGCCAAGATCCAGGGGACGATCAGCCCCAGCATTTT. Protein sequence: CASSQDPGDDQPQHF.